This TCR beta chain was identified during a study of T and B cells in COVID-19 patients. Study-wide points: Patients with COVID-19 reportedly showed strongly skewed T cell receptor beta variable and joining gene usage.

Germline V gives CDR1 SGHNT, CDR2 YYREEE (reference sequence). There are 13 residues in the CDR3. The V end lost 0 bases, the J end lost 4 bases, and 6 bases lay between the germline ends. There are many counts of this clonotype. Its antigen remains unidentified. From blood, about 230-500 ng of genomic DNA served as TRB template. Multiplex PCR with BIOMED2 TRB-A/B primer pools amplified TRB rearrangements. MiXCR was run by TCRdb on the multiplex PCR reads, yielding one entry per CDR3 protein. The sample has 24,000 or so distinct CDR3 sequences; about 30% are singletons. The receptor was derived from a human donor who had recovered from COVID-19. Material: blood. The chain couples TRBV5-4 to TRBJ2-3; D gene unclear. CDR3 amino acids: CASSLAGSDTQYF. DNA of the CDR3: TGTGCCAGCAGCTTGGCCGGGTCAGATACGCAGTATTTT.